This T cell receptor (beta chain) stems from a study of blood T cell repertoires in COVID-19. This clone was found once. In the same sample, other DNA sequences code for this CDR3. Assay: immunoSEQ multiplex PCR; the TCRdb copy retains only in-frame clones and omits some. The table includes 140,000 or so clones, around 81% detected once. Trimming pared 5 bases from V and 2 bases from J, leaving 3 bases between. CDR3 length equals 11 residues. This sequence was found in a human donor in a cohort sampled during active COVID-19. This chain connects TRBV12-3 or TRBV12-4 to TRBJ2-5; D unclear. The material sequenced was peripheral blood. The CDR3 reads CASSPQETQYF. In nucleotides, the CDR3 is TGTGCCAGCAGTCCTCAAGAGACCCAGTACTTC.